This is a list of T cell receptor beta chains from one sample in a study of T cell repertoires in cytomegalovirus infection. What these receptors recognize is not known. MiXCR, applied by TCRdb to the reads, yields one record per CDR3 protein. The sample includes tens of thousands of distinct CDR3 sequences, 20% to 25% of them seen just once. The sequencing here drew on CD8+ T cells from cultured PBMCs, taken from culture after CMV antigen stimulation. These receptors originate from a human donor in good health (CMV status not recorded). Some clones in this sample may be carry-over from other donors' samples. The CDR3 runs from the conserved cysteine through the conserved F or W. The D gene is left open where the match is weak. Clone size is not always given. Where it is, it says once, few, many or a class for expanded clones.

j_call: TRBJ1-2
v_call: TRBV27
d_call: TRBD1
clone_size: many
cdr3_nt: TGTGCCAGCAGTTATCTAAGAGGGGGCAGGGGCCATGGCTACACCTTC
cdr3_aa: CASSYLRGGRGHGYTF

j_call: TRBJ1-2
v_call: TRBV7-2
d_call: .
clone_size: .
cdr3_nt: TGTGCCAGCAGTTCCCCGGATGGCTACACCTTC
cdr3_aa: CASSSPDGYTF

j_call: TRBJ2-7
v_call: TRBV28
d_call: TRBD2
clone_size: .
cdr3_nt: TGTGCCAGCAGTTTCGGGACTAGCGTCTCCTACGAGCAGTACTTC
cdr3_aa: CASSFGTSVSYEQYF

j_call: TRBJ1-2
v_call: TRBV7-9
d_call: .
clone_size: many
cdr3_nt: TGTGCCAGCAGCTTAGTTGTGGGCCTTACTAACTATGGCTACACCTTC
cdr3_aa: CASSLVVGLTNYGYTF

j_call: TRBJ1-4
v_call: TRBV7-9
d_call: .
clone_size: few
cdr3_nt: TGTGCCAGCAGCCCGCCCCTACCGTCAACTAATGAAAAACTGTTTTTT
cdr3_aa: CASSPPLPSTNEKLFF

j_call: TRBJ1-5
v_call: TRBV27
d_call: .
clone_size: .
cdr3_nt: TGTGCCAGCGGGTTTGGGAAACATCAGCCCCAGCATTTT
cdr3_aa: CASGFGKHQPQHF

j_call: TRBJ1-2
v_call: TRBV28
d_call: .
clone_size: few
cdr3_nt: TGTGCCAGCAGTTTAAAAGGGATCTATGGCTACACCTTC
cdr3_aa: CASSLKGIYGYTF

j_call: TRBJ2-1
v_call: TRBV27
d_call: TRBD1
clone_size: few
cdr3_nt: TGTGCCAGCGCCCACAGGGGGTCCTACAATGAGCAGTTCTTC
cdr3_aa: CASAHRGSYNEQFF

j_call: TRBJ1-5
v_call: TRBV6-2/TRBV6-3
d_call: TRBD1
clone_size: .
cdr3_nt: TGTGCCAGCAGTTCCGACAGGGTGGGACAGCCCCAGCATTTT
cdr3_aa: CASSSDRVGQPQHF

j_call: TRBJ1-1
v_call: TRBV11-1
d_call: .
clone_size: few
cdr3_nt: TGTGCCAGCAGACTGAGACAGGACTACACTGAAGCTTTCTTT
cdr3_aa: CASRLRQDYTEAFF

j_call: TRBJ2-1
v_call: TRBV11-1
d_call: .
clone_size: few
cdr3_nt: TGTGCCAGCAGGCGGGACGGTAACAATGAGCAGTTCTTC
cdr3_aa: CASRRDGNNEQFF

j_call: TRBJ2-2
v_call: TRBV7-6
d_call: .
clone_size: few
cdr3_nt: TGTGCCAGCAGCTTAACGGTTACCGGGGAGCTGTTTTTT
cdr3_aa: CASSLTVTGELFF

j_call: TRBJ2-7
v_call: TRBV2
d_call: .
clone_size: few
cdr3_nt: TGTGCCAGCAGTGAAGCCTGGCAGGCCACCTACGAGCAGTACTTC
cdr3_aa: CASSEAWQATYEQYF

j_call: TRBJ2-3
v_call: TRBV7-2
d_call: TRBD2
clone_size: .
cdr3_nt: TGTGCCAGCAGCTTAGCCGGACTAGCGGGGGGATCCACGTGGGGGGCCTTT
cdr3_aa: CASSLAGLAGGSTWGAF

j_call: TRBJ2-4
v_call: TRBV7-9
d_call: .
clone_size: .
cdr3_nt: TGTGCCAGCAGCTTAGATAGCGGTGTTGTGAACATTCAGTACTTC
cdr3_aa: CASSLDSGVVNIQYF

j_call: TRBJ1-4
v_call: TRBV20-1
d_call: .
clone_size: .
cdr3_nt: TGCAGTGCTAGATTGGCTAATGAAAAACTGTTTTTT
cdr3_aa: CSARLANEKLFF

j_call: TRBJ2-1
v_call: TRBV12-3/TRBV12-4
d_call: TRBD1
clone_size: few
cdr3_nt: TGTGCCAGCAGTTCACCGGGACAGAGATACAATGAGCAGTTCTTC
cdr3_aa: CASSSPGQRYNEQFF

j_call: TRBJ2-1
v_call: TRBV6-1
d_call: TRBD2
clone_size: .
cdr3_nt: TGTGCCAGTGCGGGAGCCCCGGGGAATGAGCAGTTCTTC
cdr3_aa: CASAGAPGNEQFF

j_call: TRBJ2-2
v_call: TRBV7-3
d_call: TRBD2
clone_size: few
cdr3_nt: TGTGCCAGCAGCCCAGCGGGGGGGCGAATCGCCACCGGGGAGCTGTTTTTT
cdr3_aa: CASSPAGGRIATGELFF

j_call: TRBJ2-1
v_call: TRBV28
d_call: .
clone_size: few
cdr3_nt: TGTGCCAGCGCGCCTGCGTCATCCTACAATGAGCAGTTCTTC
cdr3_aa: CASAPASSYNEQFF

j_call: TRBJ1-2
v_call: TRBV7-2
d_call: .
clone_size: many
cdr3_nt: TGTGCCAGCAGCTTAACAAATAACTATGGCTACACCTTC
cdr3_aa: CASSLTNNYGYTF